This T cell receptor beta chain stems from a study of PD-L1 blockade in urothelial cancer (dated by TCRdb to the late 2010s). About the full investigation: Every patient began therapy in about 2014 and was given atezolizumab 1,200 mg intravenously every 3 weeks. About 85% of the 29 patients were males with bladder-origin urothelial cancer, and about 65% of the roughly 30 reported a prior smoking history. An ECOG performance status of 0 or 1 was recorded for the patients, and 0 to 3 prior chemotherapy regimens had been received by the patients. Blood samples were analyzed at two time points: 3 weeks after treatment start (second dose) and 6 weeks after treatment start. Blood samples gave median yields of approximately 130,000 T cells and tens of thousands of unique TCRs, along with a median clonality of around 0.075. The study was an exploratory multi-omic analysis of somatic, immune and clinical correlates of response to PD-L1 blockade with atezolizumab in urothelial cancer. Pretreatment tumor samples, along with matched peripheral blood serially collected before and after atezolizumab treatment, were subjected to TCR sequencing. Durable clinical benefit meant progression-free survival longer than 6 months, and TCR features were also tested against progression-free and overall survival. In the same patients, whole exome sequencing and RNA sequencing of pretreatment tumors were performed in addition to TCR sequencing. Nine patients reached durable clinical benefit, while roughly 22 patients did not. Pretreatment blood TCR-seq was available for 30 or so patients, at least one posttreatment blood collection was obtained for about 24 patients, and tumor TCR-seq was available for about 24 patients. General findings and caveats noted by the study authors: Because the sample size was small (n ≈ 29) and many of the analyses were exploratory, the results are meant to be hypothesis-generating. Improved progression-free and overall survival was associated with having pretreatment peripheral blood TCR clonality below the median. Among patients with durable benefit, tumor-associated TCR clones showed greater expansion in peripheral blood 3 weeks after treatment started (n ≈ 20, p = 0.022).

The germline V gene (reference sequence) gives CDR1 as MNHEY and CDR2 as SMNVEV. The junction shows trimming of 5 bases on V and 6 bases on J, and the gene matches do not reach 6 bases of it. Taken from cysteine to phenylalanine, the CDR3 has 13 residues. Only the CDR3 part of the read is kept: 39 bases, read in frame from the first base. This sample's time point label indicates: pretreatment peripheral blood. The cohort included roughly 29 patients with locally advanced or metastatic urothelial carcinoma who were treated at Memorial Sloan Kettering on a trial protocol. Peripheral blood mononuclear cells were collected pretreatment and during treatment, at between 1 and 8 total time points per patient. The Qiagen DNeasy Blood extraction kit was used to purify genomic DNA from total PBMCs and tumor samples. PBMCs were collected pretreatment and during treatment and were isolated and stored as previously described.

Each PCR received spiked-in synthetic TCR analog templates so that absolute template abundance could be estimated from read counts. Using the immunoSEQ assay, TCRbeta CDR3 regions were amplified from genomic DNA with bias-controlled V and J gene primers. Rearranged TCRbeta segments were sequenced at approximately 20X coverage. The authors' pipeline ran thus. Sequencing errors were corrected by clustering, and CDR3s were annotated against IMGT so that V, D and J genes could be assigned. Only productive TCRbeta rearrangements were used in downstream analyses, excluding out-of-frame or stop-codon sequences. To compute clonality, Shannon entropy was normalized by the log of the number of unique productive sequences and then subtracted from one. Fisher's exact test with Benjamini-Hochberg correction, using a cutoff of adjusted p below 0.01, was how clones that differed between time points or between blood and tumor were identified. Not all clones reach the TCRdb copy of this immuneACCESS table, which keeps in-frame sequences only. Checked studies attribute under half of the gap to unresolved V genes and leave the rest unexplained. V, J and clone size reflect that table, while D and trimming were determined from the DNA. In this sample the table shows about 52,000 clones, more than 80% of which occur a single time. The ten largest clones represent 1% to 1.5% of the sample.

Note on this clone: The antigen it binds to is not known. No much larger clonotype is one base removed from it; base qualities were not supplied.

The clonotype originates from a man aged 45 to 65 with urothelial cancer. Rearrangement joined TRBV27 to TRBJ2-7, and 8 junctional nucleotides match TRBD1. The sample was PBMCs, taken around atezolizumab (anti-PD-L1) treatment. The sequence in DNA is TGTGCCAGCAGTACAGGGGGAGGTGGCGAGCAGTACTTC. This is translated as CASSTGGGGEQYF.